Presented here are 3 T cell receptor beta chains from one specimen sequenced in a study of a mutant IDH1 vaccine in newly diagnosed glioma. Time point in this sample: week 47, end of study. Doses comprised 300 ug of mutant IDH1 20-mer peptide each, plus topical imiquimod. No cognate antigen is known for these TCRs. Method: immunoSEQ multiplex PCR; TCRdb's copy keeps in-frame clones and lacks some. This table holds approximately 50,000 clones, about four fifths found once. The sample in question was PBMCs, obtained from a glioma patient whose treatment included an IDH1 peptide vaccine. The receptors derive from a woman between 45 and 60 years old with glioma.

As regards this clone: This specimen includes other DNA sequences encoding the same CDR3. The chain recombines TRBV9 with TRBJ1-4; perhaps TRBD1 as D (6 bases). The CDR3 is made up of 15 amino acids. Germline V gene data show CDR1 as SGDLS and CDR2 as YYNGEE. Trimming shortened V by 0 bases and J by 2 bases, and 8 bases separated the two germline ends. CDR3 coding DNA: TGTGCCAGCAGCGTAGGGGGGGCGACTAATGAAAAACTGTTTTTT. It is translated as CASSVGGATNEKLFF.

The chain employs TRBV6-6 and TRBJ2-7; D perhaps matches TRBD1 (6 bases). Trimming removed 6 bases at V and 5 bases at J, with 20 bases between. Germline V gene sequence: CDR1 MNHNY, CDR2 SVGAGI (reference sequence). The CDR3 contains 15 residues. DNA of the CDR3: TGTGCCAGCAGCACTCCGGGATCAGGGGTGAACGAGCAGTACTTC. Its translation: CASSTPGSGVNEQYF.

V and J are TRBV19 and TRBJ2-3; 8 bases align to TRBD2. V was pared by 1 base and J by 3 bases, with 9 bases of the junction left unmatched. The CDR3 runs to 17 residues. Germline V gene lookup returns CDR1 LNHDA and CDR2 SQIVND (reference sequence). The DNA for the CDR3 is TGTGCCAGTAGTATAGGCCTTACGAGCGGGGGTACAGATACGCAGTATTTT. Protein sequence: CASSIGLTSGGTDTQYF.